This T cell receptor beta chain is from a study of T-cell reconstitution after alpha-beta-depleted transplantation in children. The CDR3 contains 16 residues. Germline CDR1 is KGHDR and CDR2 is SFDVKD. Using unique molecular identifiers, the investigators prepared the TCRbeta library. TCRdb re-analysed the PCR reads in MiXCR, keeping a single row per CDR3 protein. The repertoire holds around 300,000 distinct CDR3 sequences, with around 9.1% as singletons. This clonotype was counted ten times or more. Its ends do not fully match the called genes, so a read error is possible. The starting material was PBMCs, obtained before TCRalphabeta/CD19-depleted stem cell transplant. The chain combines TRBV24-1 with TRBJ2-1, with 11 bases identical to TRBD1. The TCR comes from a boy younger than two with acute myeloid leukemia, due to receive a stem cell transplant. CDR3 protein: CSTSDPRDRGDNEQFF. In nucleotides, the CDR3 is TGTTCCACCAGTGACCCCCGGGACAGGGGGGACAATGAGCAGTTCTTC.